The rows below give T cell receptor beta chains drawn from one sample of a study of blood T cell repertoires in COVID-19. Measured with immunoSEQ multiplex PCR; TCRdb has only the in-frame clones, and not every one. Among 200,000 to 300,000 clones listed, about 85% were seen once. The sequencing input was peripheral blood. The source of these receptors is a man between 60 and 75 years old with acute or convalescent COVID-19. Each CDR3 is given without its conserved first and last residue.

>TRBV29-1|11
SVVREGRNIQY
>TRBV6-2/TRBV6-3|13
ASSTGLAGDNEQF
>TRBV18|12
ASSRAPRAAEQY
>TRBV28|14
ASSLPPRGTNEKLF
>TRBV6-2/TRBV6-3|13
ASSPQGYGANVLT
>TRBV28|12
ASTQGQGDYGYT
>TRBV9|15
ASSGGTSGSLTGELF
>TRBV4-1|16
ASSQDGLAGGRRETQY
>TRBV5-4|13
AIPGAGVNTGELF
>TRBV19|12
ASSPGQGARGYT